What follows are 7 T cell receptor beta chains derived from one specimen sequenced in a study of cytomegalovirus exposure and HLA in healthy donors. PCR employed 60 Vbeta and 13 Jbeta primers. Sequencing used immunoSEQ multiplex PCR; TCRdb keeps in-frame clones, though not all of them. The sample includes 110,000 to 150,000 clones, around 75% of them seen just once. The sample consisted of PBMCs. These receptor sequences come from a young woman in good health and CMV-seronegative.

The genes are TRBV10-3 and TRBJ2-7; 11 bases fit TRBD1. With 3 bases clipped from V and 6 bases from J, the junction kept 7 bases outside the gene matches. The V gene's germline CDR1 is ENHRY and CDR2 SYGVKD. CDR3 length: 15 amino acids. This CDR3 is CAISDSRTGGGEQYF. The CDR3 DNA is TGTGCCATCAGTGATTCGAGGACAGGGGGCGGCGAGCAGTACTTC.

This rearrangement joins TRBV5-5 to TRBJ1-2; 9 bases map to TRBD1. The junction had 5 bases not matched to a gene; V was cut back by 3 bases and J by 5 bases. The germline V gene encodes CDR1 SGHKS and CDR2 YYEKEE (reference sequence). The CDR3 extends over 14 amino acids. The CDR3 DNA reads TGTGCCAGCAGCTCGGACAGGGGTGAATATGGCTACACCTTC. Its protein is CASSSDRGEYGYTF.

The chain uses TRBV10-3 and TRBJ2-7; 10 positions agree with TRBD1. This CDR3 has 14 residues. Trimming cost V 6 bases and J 4 bases; bases outside gene matches: 6. CDR1 ENHRY and CDR2 SYGVKD come from the germline V gene. The CDR3 loop is CAISAGTGEYEQYF. In nucleotides, the CDR3 is TGTGCCATCAGCGCCGGGACAGGGGAATACGAGCAGTACTTC.

This chain links TRBV28 with TRBJ2-7, with D unresolved. Germline V CDR1 and CDR2: MDHEN, SYDVKM. Trimming took off 0 bases at V and 6 bases at J, with 9 bases between the two ends. The CDR3 is 13 amino acids. The CDR3, as DNA: TGTGCCAGCAGTTTATGGTCCGCGAGCGAGCAGTACTTC. It yields the protein CASSLWSASEQYF.

This rearrangement joins TRBV9 to TRBJ2-2; 8 bases map to TRBD1. V trimming: 0 bases; J trimming: 6 bases; junction bases outside the gene matches: 4. The CDR3 is 15 residues long. The germline V gene has CDR1 SGDLS and CDR2 YYNGEE. The CDR3 nucleotides are TGTGCCAGCAGCGTAGCCCAGGGGGCCTCCGGGGAGCTGTTTTTT. Its protein is CASSVAQGASGELFF.

The V call is TRBV13, the J call TRBJ2-5; TRBD2 is a possible D gene (5 bases). The CDR3 has 14 residues. Germline CDR1 PRHDT, CDR2 FYEKMQ (reference sequence). Trimming took off 5 bases at V and 5 bases at J, with 15 bases between the two ends. The CDR3 sequence is CASSTWETRETQYF. In DNA form, the CDR3 reads TGTGCCAGCAGCACCTGGGAGACGCGGGAGACCCAGTACTTC.

This sequence joins TRBV19 and TRBJ2-1, with 10 bases that match TRBD1. V lost 5 bases and J lost 1; bases outside the gene matches: 5. Germline CDR1 LNHDA, CDR2 SQIVND (reference sequence). CDR3 size: 16 residues. The CDR3 is CASSALDRGSYNEQFF. CDR3 coding DNA: TGTGCCAGTAGTGCCCTGGACAGGGGGTCCTACAATGAGCAGTTCTTC.